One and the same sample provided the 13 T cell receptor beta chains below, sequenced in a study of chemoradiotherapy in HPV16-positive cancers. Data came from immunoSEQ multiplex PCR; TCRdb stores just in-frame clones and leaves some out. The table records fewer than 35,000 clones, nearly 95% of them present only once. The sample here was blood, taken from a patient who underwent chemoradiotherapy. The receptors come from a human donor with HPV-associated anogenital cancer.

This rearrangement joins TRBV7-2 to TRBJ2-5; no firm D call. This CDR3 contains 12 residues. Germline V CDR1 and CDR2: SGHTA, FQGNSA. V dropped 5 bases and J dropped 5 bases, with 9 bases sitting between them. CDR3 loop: CASSRSLETQYF. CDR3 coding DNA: TGTGCCAGCAGCCGTAGTCTGGAGACCCAGTACTTC.

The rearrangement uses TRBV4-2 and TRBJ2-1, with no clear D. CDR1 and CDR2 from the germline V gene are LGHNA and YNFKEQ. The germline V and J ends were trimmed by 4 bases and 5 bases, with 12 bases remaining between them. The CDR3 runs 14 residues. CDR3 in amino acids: CASSPRPINNEQFF. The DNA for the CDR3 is TGTGCCAGCAGCCCGAGACCGATTAACAATGAGCAGTTCTTC.

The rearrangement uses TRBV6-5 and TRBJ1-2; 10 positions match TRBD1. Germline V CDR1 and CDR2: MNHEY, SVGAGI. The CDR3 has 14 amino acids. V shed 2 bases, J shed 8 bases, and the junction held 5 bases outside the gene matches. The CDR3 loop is CASSYRDRGGGYTF. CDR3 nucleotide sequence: TGTGCCAGCAGTTACAGGGACAGGGGAGGGGGCTACACCTTC.

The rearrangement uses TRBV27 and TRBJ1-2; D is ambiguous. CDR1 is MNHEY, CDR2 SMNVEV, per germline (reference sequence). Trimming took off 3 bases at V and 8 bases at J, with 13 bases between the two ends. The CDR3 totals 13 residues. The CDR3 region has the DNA TGTGCCAGCAGTTTGGCCTACAACTTCGGCTACACCTTC. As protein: CASSLAYNFGYTF.

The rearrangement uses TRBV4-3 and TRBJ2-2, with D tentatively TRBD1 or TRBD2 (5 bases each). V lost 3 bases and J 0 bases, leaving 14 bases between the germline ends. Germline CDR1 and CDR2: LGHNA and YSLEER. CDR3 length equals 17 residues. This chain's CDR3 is CASSQNTGTANTGELFF. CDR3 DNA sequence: TGCGCCAGCAGCCAGAACACCGGGACGGCGAACACCGGGGAGCTGTTTTTT.

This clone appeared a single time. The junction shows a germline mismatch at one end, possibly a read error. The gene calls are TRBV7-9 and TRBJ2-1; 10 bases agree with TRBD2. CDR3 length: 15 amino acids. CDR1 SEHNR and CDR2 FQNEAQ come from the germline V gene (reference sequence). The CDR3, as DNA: TGTGCCAGCAGCCTAGCGGGAGTTACCTACAATGAGCAGTTCTTC. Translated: CASSLAGVTYNEQFF.

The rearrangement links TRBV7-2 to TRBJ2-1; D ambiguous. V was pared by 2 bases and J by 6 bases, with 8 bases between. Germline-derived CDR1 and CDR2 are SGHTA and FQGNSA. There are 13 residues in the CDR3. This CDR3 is CASSLIGVNEQFF. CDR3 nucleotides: TGTGCCAGCAGCTTAATCGGAGTCAATGAGCAGTTCTTC.

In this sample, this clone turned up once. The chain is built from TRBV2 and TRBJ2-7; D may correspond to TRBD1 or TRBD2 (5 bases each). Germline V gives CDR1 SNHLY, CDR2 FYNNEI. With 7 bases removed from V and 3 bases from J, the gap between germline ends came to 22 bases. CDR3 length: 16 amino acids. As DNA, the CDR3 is TGTGCCAGCAACGGAGGCCCGACAGAGCGCTTCTACGAGCAGTACTTC. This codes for CASNGGPTERFYEQYF.

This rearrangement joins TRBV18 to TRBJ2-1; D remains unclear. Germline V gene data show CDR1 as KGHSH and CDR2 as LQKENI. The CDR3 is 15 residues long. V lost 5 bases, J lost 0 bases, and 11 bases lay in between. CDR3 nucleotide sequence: TGTGCCAGCTCAGGGAAGGTGAGCTCCTACAATGAGCAGTTCTTC. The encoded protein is CASSGKVSSYNEQFF.

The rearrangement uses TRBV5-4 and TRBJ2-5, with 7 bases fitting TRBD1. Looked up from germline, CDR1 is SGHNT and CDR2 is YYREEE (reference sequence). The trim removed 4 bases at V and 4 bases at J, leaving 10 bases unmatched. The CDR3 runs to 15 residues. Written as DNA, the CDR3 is TGTGCCAGCAGCACGCGACAGGGTAGGCGAGAGACCCAGTACTTC. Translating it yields CASSTRQGRRETQYF. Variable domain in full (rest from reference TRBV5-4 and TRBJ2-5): ETGVTQSPTHLIKTRGQQVTLRCSSQSGHNTVSWYQQALGQGPQFIFQYYREEENGRGNFPPRFSGLQFPNYSSELNVNALELDDSALYLCASSTRQGRRETQYFGPGTRLLVL.

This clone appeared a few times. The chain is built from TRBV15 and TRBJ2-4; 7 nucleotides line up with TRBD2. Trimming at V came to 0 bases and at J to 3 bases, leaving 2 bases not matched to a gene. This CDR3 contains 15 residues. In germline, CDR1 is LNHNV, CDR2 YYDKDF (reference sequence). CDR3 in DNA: TGTGCCACCAGCAGAGACAGGGAGGGCAAAAACATTCAGTACTTC. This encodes CATSRDREGKNIQYF.

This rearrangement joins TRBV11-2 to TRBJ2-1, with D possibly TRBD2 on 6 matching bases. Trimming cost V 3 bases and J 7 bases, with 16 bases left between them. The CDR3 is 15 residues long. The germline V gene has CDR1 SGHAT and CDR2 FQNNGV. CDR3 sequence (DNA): TGTGCCAGCAGCTTTTTGTGGGGGGAAGGTAATGAGCAGTTCTTC. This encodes CASSFLWGEGNEQFF.

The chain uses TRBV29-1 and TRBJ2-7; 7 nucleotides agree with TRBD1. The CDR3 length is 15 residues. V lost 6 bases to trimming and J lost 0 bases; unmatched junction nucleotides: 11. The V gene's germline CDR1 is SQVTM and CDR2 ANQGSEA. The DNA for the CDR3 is TGCAGCGTGGGGGCCCGGGACAGTCACTCCTACGAGCAGTACTTC. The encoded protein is CSVGARDSHSYEQYF.